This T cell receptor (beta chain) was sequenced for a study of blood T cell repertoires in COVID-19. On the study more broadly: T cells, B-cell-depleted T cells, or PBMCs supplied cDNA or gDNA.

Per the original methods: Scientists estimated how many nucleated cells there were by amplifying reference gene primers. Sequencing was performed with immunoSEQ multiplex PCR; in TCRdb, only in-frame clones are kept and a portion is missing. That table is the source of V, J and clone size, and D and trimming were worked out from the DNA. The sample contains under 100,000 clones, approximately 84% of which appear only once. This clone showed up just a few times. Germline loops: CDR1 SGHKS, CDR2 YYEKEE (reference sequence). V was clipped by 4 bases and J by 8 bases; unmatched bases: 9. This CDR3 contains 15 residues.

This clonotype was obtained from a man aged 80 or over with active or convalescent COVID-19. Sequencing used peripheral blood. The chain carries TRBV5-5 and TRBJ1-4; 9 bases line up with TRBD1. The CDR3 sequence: CASSQGQGVLEKLFF. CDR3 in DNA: TGTGCCAGCAGCCAGGGACAGGGTGTCCTAGAAAAACTGTTTTTT.